Reported below is one T cell receptor beta chain. The table came from immunoSEQ multiplex PCR; TCRdb's copy has only in-frame clones and leaves some out. The sample shows roughly 29,000 clones, 70% to 80% of them seen only once. These data come from a study of control samples from healthy donors and cancer patients. The CDR3 runs 16 residues. Germline-derived CDR1 and CDR2 are MDHEN and SYDVKM. Trimming shortened V by 3 bases and J by 5 bases, and 19 bases separated the two germline ends. The clonotype was recovered from a man aged 55-75 years with head and neck cancer. Sequencing was performed on PBMCs. The chain carries TRBV28 and TRBJ2-5; weak D call: TRBD1 (5 bases). The CDR3 region is CASSFGLRGIGETQYF. CDR3 sequence (DNA): TGTGCCAGCAGTTTTGGATTAAGGGGTATCGGGGAGACCCAGTACTTC.